What follows are 7 T cell receptor beta chains derived from one specimen sequenced in a study of T cell changes during pregnancy in multiple sclerosis. The protocol was immunoSEQ multiplex PCR, while the TCRdb copy is restricted to in-frame clones and leaves out a portion. The data show approximately 32,000 clones, approximately 89% seen once. The sequenced sample was CD8+ T cells from peripheral blood mononuclear cells, obtained in the first trimester of pregnancy. Every receptor here comes from a female donor with multiple sclerosis, enrolled in a pregnancy study.

This rearrangement joins TRBV10-3 to TRBJ2-7; 10 nucleotides agree with TRBD2. Germline CDR1 and CDR2: ENHRY and SYGVKD. The CDR3 runs 11 residues. CDR3 in amino acids: CASGRALEQYF. The CDR3 bases are TGTGCGAGCGGGAGGGCCCTCGAGCAGTACTTC.

The chain has TRBV9 and TRBJ2-7; TRBD1 matches at 10 bases. The CDR3 consists of 15 residues. CDR1 and CDR2 from the germline V gene are SGDLS and YYNGEE. V gave up 4 bases and J gave up 3 bases; unmatched junction bases: 7. The CDR3 region has the DNA TGTGCCAGCAGCACGACCGGACAGGGGGGCTACGAGCAGTACTTC. Translating it yields CASSTTGQGGYEQYF.

The J gene is TRBJ2-1, the V gene TRBV28, with 7 bases fitting TRBD2. CDR1 is MDHEN and CDR2 is SYDVKM in the germline V gene. The CDR3 runs to 15 residues. J lost 0 bases, V lost 5 bases, and 4 bases had no gene match. The CDR3 reads CASSTLANSYNEQFF. CDR3 bases: TGTGCCAGCAGTACACTAGCGAACTCCTACAATGAGCAGTTCTTC.

The chain recombines TRBV7-9 with TRBJ1-1; a possible D gene is TRBD1 (5 bases). Germline V CDR1 and CDR2: SEHNR, FQNEAQ (reference sequence). V dropped 2 bases and J dropped 5 bases, with 9 bases sitting between them. This CDR3 has 13 amino acids. This chain's CDR3 is CASSLWGGTEAFF. Here the CDR3 DNA reads TGTGCCAGCAGCTTATGGGGGGGGACTGAAGCTTTCTTT.

V and J are TRBV7-2 and TRBJ1-5, with TRBD1 matching over 11 bases. Trimming took 4 bases from V and 6 from J; bases not matched to a gene: 2. Germline CDR1 reads SGHTA; CDR2 reads FQGNSA. CDR3 size: 14 residues. For the CDR3, the DNA is TGTGCCAGCAGCTGGGACAGGGGGGCTCAGCCCCAGCATTTT. Protein sequence: CASSWDRGAQPQHF. Complete variable domain (other parts from reference TRBV7-2 and TRBJ1-5): GAGVSQSPSNKVTEKGKDVELRCDPISGHTALYWYRQSLGQGLEFLIYFQGNSAPDKSGLPSDRFSAERTGGSVSTLTIQRTQQEDSAVYLCASSWDRGAQPQHFGDGTRLSIL.

The chain links TRBV6-5 to TRBJ2-7, with a possible D match to TRBD2 (6 bases). Trimming removed 7 bases from V and 5 bases from J, with 18 bases in between. The CDR3 extends over 14 amino acids. Germline CDR1 and CDR2: MNHEY and SVGAGI. CDR3 protein: CASIGGASTHEQYF. The CDR3 DNA follows: TGTGCCAGCATTGGCGGGGCCAGTACCCACGAGCAGTACTTC.

The V and J genes are TRBV7-9 and TRBJ2-3, with 10 nucleotides matching TRBD2. The V gene's germline CDR1 is SEHNR and CDR2 FQNEAQ (reference sequence). CDR3 length: 16 residues. After removal of 5 bases from V and 1 base from J, the junction contained 6 bases not matched to a gene. The CDR3 coding sequence is TGTGCCAGCAGCGGAACGCTAGCGGGGGGCACAGATACGCAGTATTTT. Amino acid sequence: CASSGTLAGGTDTQYF.